The rows below give T cell receptor beta chains drawn from one sample of a study of primary melanoma T cells and metastatic recurrence. Some clones are missing from TCRdb's copy, which holds only in-frame ones; the method was immunoSEQ multiplex PCR. This repertoire shows about 1,500 clones, 70% to 80% found once; its top ten account for approximately 35%. Material: melanoma tumor tissue. The receptors shown here come from a human donor with melanoma. Each CDR3 is given with its conserved first and last residue. The D gene is left open where the match is weak. For some rows the clone size is stated as once, few or many, or as a class when expanded; others skip it.

V,length,J,D,size,CDR3,DNA
TRBV23-1,15,TRBJ2-5,-,-,CASIQAGIYQETQYF,TGCGCCAGCATACAGGCGGGTATTTATCAAGAGACCCAGTACTTC
TRBV19,14,TRBJ2-7,-,-,CASIPGIGAHEQYF,TGTGCTAGTATCCCCGGGATAGGGGCTCACGAGCAGTACTTC
TRBV6-8,16,TRBJ2-2,TRBD1,few,CASTSGQGYATGELFF,TGTGCCAGCACCTCGGGACAGGGTTATGCTACCGGGGAGCTGTTTTTT
TRBV6-4,16,TRBJ1-5,TRBD1,once,CASRSSGTAAAEPQHF,TGTGCCAGCAGGAGCTCCGGGACAGCCGCCGCTGAACCCCAGCATTTT
TRBV6-8,14,TRBJ2-3,TRBD2,-,CASFSGGLVDTQYF,TGTGCCTCCTTCAGCGGGGGGTTGGTAGATACGCAGTATTTT
TRBV6-4,13,TRBJ1-1,TRBD1,few,CASSEVQGTEAFF,TGTGCCAGCAGTGAAGTACAGGGGACTGAAGCTTTCTTT
TRBV19,15,TRBJ2-3,TRBD2,-,CASRGYGGSLDTQYF,TGTGCCAGTAGGGGATACGGGGGGTCTCTAGATACGCAGTATTTT
TRBV19,14,TRBJ1-2,-,-,CASSIRPGGYGYTF,TGTGCCAGTAGTATCCGGCCAGGCGGGTATGGCTACACCTTC
TRBV5-1,15,TRBJ2-5,-,-,CASSGTSGPPGTQYF,TGCGCCAGCAGCGGGACAAGCGGGCCGCCTGGGACCCAGTACTTC
TRBV6-4,16,TRBJ2-3,-,once,CASSMMDSWGTDTQYF,TGTGCCAGCAGTATGATGGACAGTTGGGGGACAGATACGCAGTATTTT
TRBV23-1,15,TRBJ2-1,-,-,CASSLVGGRGGEQFF,TGCGCCAGCAGCTTGGTAGGCGGTAGGGGTGGTGAGCAGTTCTTC
TRBV1,14,TRBJ1-1,-,few,CASSQYLPRTEAFF,TGCGCCAGCAGCCAATATCTCCCCCGCACTGAAGCTTTCTTT
TRBV29-1,12,TRBJ1-1,-,-,CSVAVVNTEAFF,TGCAGCGTCGCCGTAGTAAACACTGAAGCTTTCTTT
TRBV6-8,16,TRBJ2-4,-,-,CASRARSSLAKNIQYF,TGTGCCAGCAGGGCCCGATCTTCCTTGGCCAAAAACATTCAGTACTTC
TRBV19,17,TRBJ1-5,-,once,CASSTTSGRNSNQPQHF,TGTGCCAGTAGTACCACATCGGGACGGAATAGCAATCAGCCCCAGCATTTT
TRBV6-8,14,TRBJ2-2,-,-,CASSYKGPTGELFF,TGTGCCAGCAGTTACAAGGGGCCCACCGGGGAGCTGTTTTTT
TRBV5-1,15,TRBJ1-2,-,-,CASSLSAAPNYGYTF,TGCGCCAGCAGCTTGTCGGCAGCACCTAACTATGGCTACACCTTC
TRBV6-8,13,TRBJ2-1,-,-,CASSYRGGLGLFF,TGTGCCAGCAGTTACCGAGGAGGGCTAGGTCTGTTCTTC
TRBV11-3,15,TRBJ2-6,TRBD2,-,CASSWRGSGANVLTF,TGTGCCAGCAGCTGGCGGGGGTCTGGGGCCAACGTCCTGACTTTC
TRBV6-8,14,TRBJ1-1,-,-,CASSPGALNTEAFF,TGTGCCAGCAGTCCCGGGGCCTTGAACACTGAAGCTTTCTTT
TRBV6-8,12,TRBJ1-1,-,-,CASSDPYTEAFF,TGTGCCAGCAGTGACCCCTACACTGAAGCTTTCTTT
TRBV14,15,TRBJ2-3,-,once,CASSQVDPYTDTQYF,TGTGCCAGCAGCCAAGTTGATCCGTACACAGATACGCAGTATTTT
TRBV23-1,13,TRBJ1-2,-,-,CATRDAQLMGYTF,TGCGCCACCCGGGACGCCCAATTGATGGGCTACACCTTC
TRBV28,16,TRBJ1-4,-,-,CATQGRDIATNEKLFF,TGTGCCACCCAGGGTAGGGACATCGCAACTAATGAAAAACTGTTTTTT
TRBV18,12,TRBJ2-7,-,-,CASSTGHYEQYF,TGTGCCAGCTCGACGGGACACTACGAGCAGTACTTC
TRBV7-4,13,TRBJ2-2,-,-,CASSPGRTGELFF,TGTGCCAGCAGCCCGGGCCGCACCGGGGAGCTGTTTTTT
TRBV11-3,14,TRBJ2-5,TRBD1,-,CASSPGTAQETQYF,TGTGCCAGCAGCCCGGGGACAGCCCAAGAGACCCAGTACTTC
TRBV6-8,14,TRBJ2-7,-,-,CASSPTHIPYEQYF,TGTGCCAGCAGCCCTACACATATTCCCTACGAGCAGTACTTC
TRBV19,15,TRBJ2-7,TRBD1,-,CASSTGTGTINEQYF,TGTGCCAGTAGTACAGGGACAGGCACGATCAACGAGCAGTACTTC
TRBV15,16,TRBJ1-5,-,-,CATSRDWVRSNQPQHF,TGTGCCACCAGCAGAGACTGGGTAAGGAGCAATCAGCCCCAGCATTTT
TRBV6-8,16,TRBJ2-5,-,-,CASSWGARKAQETQYF,TGTGCCAGCAGTTGGGGGGCCCGAAAGGCGCAAGAGACCCAGTACTTC
TRBV23-1,14,TRBJ1-2,-,-,CASNQSASPYGYTF,TGCGCCAGCAATCAATCGGCCAGTCCCTATGGCTACACCTTC
TRBV5-1,15,TRBJ1-1,-,few,CASSLARLQDTEAFF,TGCGCCAGCAGCTTGGCCCGTCTTCAGGACACTGAAGCTTTCTTT